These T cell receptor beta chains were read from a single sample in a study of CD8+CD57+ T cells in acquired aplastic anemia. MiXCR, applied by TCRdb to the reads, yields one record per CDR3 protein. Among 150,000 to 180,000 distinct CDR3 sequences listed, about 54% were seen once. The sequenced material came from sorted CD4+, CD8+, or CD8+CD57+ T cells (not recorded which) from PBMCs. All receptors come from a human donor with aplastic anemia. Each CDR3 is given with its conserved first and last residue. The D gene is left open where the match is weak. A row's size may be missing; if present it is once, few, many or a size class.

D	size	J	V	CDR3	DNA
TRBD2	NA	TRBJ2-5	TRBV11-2	CASSPLAAPVETQYF	TGTGCCAGCAGCCCACTAGCGGCCCCCGTAGAGACCCAGTACTTC
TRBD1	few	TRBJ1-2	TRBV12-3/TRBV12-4	CASSLSEGDRVYGYTF	TGTGCCAGCAGTTTGTCGGAGGGGGACAGGGTCTATGGCTACACCTTC
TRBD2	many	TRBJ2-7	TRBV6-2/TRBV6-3	CASSYPRLAETYEQYF	TGTGCCAGCAGTTACCCTAGGCTAGCGGAGACCTACGAGCAGTACTTC
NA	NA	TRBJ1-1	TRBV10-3	CAISEPGITNTEAFF	TGTGCCATCAGTGAGCCGGGGATCACGAACACTGAAGCTTTCTTT
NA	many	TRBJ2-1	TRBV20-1	CSASPRGRTYNEQFF	TGCAGTGCTAGTCCCCGGGGGAGAACCTACAATGAGCAGTTCTTC
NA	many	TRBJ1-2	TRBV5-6	CASSLLGNQDGYTF	TGTGCCAGCAGCCTTCTGGGCAACCAGGATGGCTACACCTTC
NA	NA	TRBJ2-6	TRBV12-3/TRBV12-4	CASRLRGDNHLSSGANVLTF	TGTGCCAGCAGACTCCGGGGAGACAATCATTTGAGCTCTGGGGCCAACGTCCTGACTTTC
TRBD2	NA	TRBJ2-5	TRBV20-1	CSARLAGGPRKTQYF	TGCAGTGCTAGACTAGCGGGGGGGCCTCGAAAGACCCAGTACTTC
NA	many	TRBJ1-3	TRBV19	CAGLSGNTIYF	TGTGCCGGCCTCTCTGGAAACACCATATATTTT
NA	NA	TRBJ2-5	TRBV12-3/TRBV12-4	CASSHPTSRQETQYF	TGTGCCAGCAGTCATCCCACTAGCCGGCAAGAGACCCAGTACTTC
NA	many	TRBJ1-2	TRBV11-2	CASSLGPGYSPNYGYTF	TGTGCCAGCAGCTTAGGTCCAGGGTATAGCCCTAACTATGGCTACACCTTC
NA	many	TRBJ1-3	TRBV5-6	CASSLAAVSGNTIYF	TGTGCCAGCAGCTTGGCCGCAGTCTCTGGAAACACCATATATTTT
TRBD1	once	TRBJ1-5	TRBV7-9	CASSPGTDQPQHF	TGTGCCAGCAGCCCCGGGACAGATCAGCCCCAGCATTTT
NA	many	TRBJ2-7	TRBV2	CASSEVASLAYEQYF	TGTGCCAGCAGTGAAGTGGCGTCCCTCGCCTACGAGCAGTACTTC
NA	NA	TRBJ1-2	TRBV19	CASSILHTDGYTF	TGTGCCAGTAGTATCCTTCACACGGATGGCTACACCTTC
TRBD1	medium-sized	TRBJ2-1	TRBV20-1	CSAGTGDYNEQFF	TGCAGTGCTGGGACAGGGGACTACAATGAGCAGTTCTTC
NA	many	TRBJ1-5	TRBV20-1	CSASREGGGSNQPQHF	TGCAGTGCTAGCCGCGAGGGGGGCGGGAGCAATCAGCCCCAGCATTTT
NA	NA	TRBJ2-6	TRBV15	CATSSFVNSGANVLTF	TGTGCCACCAGCAGCTTTGTGAACTCTGGGGCCAACGTCCTGACTTTC
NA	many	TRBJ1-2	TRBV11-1	CASSPLGGAPNYGYTF	TGTGCCAGCAGCCCCTTGGGGGGTGCGCCTAACTATGGCTACACCTTC